This TCR beta chain came from a study of OX40 agonist ivuxolimab in advanced cancers. Study summary: Ivuxolimab is a fully human IgG2 antibody that activates OX40 (CD134). Three patients got partial responses; one had hepatocellular carcinoma and two had cutaneous melanoma.

With baseline, cycle 4 day 1, and cycle 7 day 1 as timepoints, blood was sampled. Data came from immunoSEQ multiplex PCR; TCRdb stores just in-frame clones and leaves some out. The sample consists of tens of thousands of clones, about 85% of them appearing once. The V and J ends lost 5 bases and 6 bases respectively, with 16 bases between them. The CDR3 consists of 14 residues. CDR1 MNHEY and CDR2 SMNVEV come from the germline V gene (reference sequence). Source: CD4+ or CD8+ T cells sorted from blood, taken in a trial of the OX40 agonist ivuxolimab. This clonotype originated in an adult with an advanced solid tumor such as melanoma, head and neck, liver or kidney cancer. The rearrangement joins TRBV27 to TRBJ1-1; D is ambiguous. In DNA, the CDR3 is TGTGCCAGCAGTGCCCACCCAGGTATCTCTGAAGCTTTCTTT. It codes for CASSAHPGISEAFF.